In this sample, the clone carrying this T cell receptor beta chain turned up many times. Its target is unknown. V was pared by 2 bases and J by 3 bases, with 2 bases of the junction left unmatched. The CDR3 sequence is 13 residues long. The germline CDR1 and CDR2 sequences are GTSNPN and SVGIG (reference sequence). These data are taken from a study of T cells in Graves' hyperthyroidism and ophthalmopathy. The source material, RNA transcripts, was used to amplify TCR beta CDR3 regions. The TCR CDR3 was amplified in a first-round RT-PCR using the HTBI primer set. A single record per CDR3 protein comes from TCRdb applying MiXCR to the multiplex PCR reads. The sample lists about 400,000 distinct CDR3 sequences, about 14% seen once, with around 27% in the top ten. Findings and limits, study-wide: Prediction of ophthalmopathy progression came a median approximately 6 months pre-onset. Most clonotypes that expanded in the thyroid above 0.001 also showed up in blood.

Uncontrolled infection, other autoimmune disease, pregnancy or lactation led to exclusion. The TCR was taken from a man aged 50 to 59 with Graves' ophthalmopathy. The V and J genes are TRBV30 and TRBJ1-2; TRBD1 matches at 8 bases. Sequenced: blood. CDR3 nucleotide sequence: TGTGCCTGGAGTAAACAGGGGGACTATGGCTACACCTTC. Its protein is CAWSKQGDYGYTF.